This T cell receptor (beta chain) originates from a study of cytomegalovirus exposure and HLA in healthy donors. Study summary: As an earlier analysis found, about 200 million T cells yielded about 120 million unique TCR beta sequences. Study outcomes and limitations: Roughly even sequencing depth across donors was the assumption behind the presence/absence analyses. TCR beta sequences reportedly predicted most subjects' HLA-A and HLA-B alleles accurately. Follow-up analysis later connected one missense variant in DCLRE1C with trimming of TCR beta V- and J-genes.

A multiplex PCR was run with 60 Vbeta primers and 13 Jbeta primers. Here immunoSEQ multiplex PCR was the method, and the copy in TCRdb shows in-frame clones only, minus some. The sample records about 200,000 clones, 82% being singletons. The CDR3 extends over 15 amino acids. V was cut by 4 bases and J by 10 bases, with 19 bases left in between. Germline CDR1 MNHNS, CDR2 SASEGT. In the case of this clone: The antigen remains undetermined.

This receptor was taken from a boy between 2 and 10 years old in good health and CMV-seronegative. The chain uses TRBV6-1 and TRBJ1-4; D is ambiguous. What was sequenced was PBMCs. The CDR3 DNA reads TGTGCCAGCAGTGGAAAAACAGCACCCAGTGGAAAACTGTTTTTT. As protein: CASSGKTAPSGKLFF.